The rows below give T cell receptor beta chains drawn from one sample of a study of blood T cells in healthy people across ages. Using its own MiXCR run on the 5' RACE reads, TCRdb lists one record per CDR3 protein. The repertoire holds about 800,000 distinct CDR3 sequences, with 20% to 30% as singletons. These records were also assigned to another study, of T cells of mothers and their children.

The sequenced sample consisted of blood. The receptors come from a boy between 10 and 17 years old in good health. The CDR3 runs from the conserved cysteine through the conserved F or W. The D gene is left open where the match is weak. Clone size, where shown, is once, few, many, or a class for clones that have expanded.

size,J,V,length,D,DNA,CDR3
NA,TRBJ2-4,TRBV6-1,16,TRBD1,TGTGCCAGCAGGACCCGGGACAGCTTAGCCAAAAACATTCAGTACTTC,CASRTRDSLAKNIQYF
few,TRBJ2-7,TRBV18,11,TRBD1,TGTGCCAGCTCGCCGGGACAGGAGCAGTACTTC,CASSPGQEQYF
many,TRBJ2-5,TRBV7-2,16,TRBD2,TGTGCCAGCAGCTTAGTTCGGGGCCTAGCGGGAGAGACCCAGTACTTC,CASSLVRGLAGETQYF
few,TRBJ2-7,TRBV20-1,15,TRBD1,TGCAGTGCTAGAGATTATAACAGGGGGCTCTACGAGCAGTACTTC,CSARDYNRGLYEQYF
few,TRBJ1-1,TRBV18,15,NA,TGTGCCAGCTCACCAGAGAAGAGACCGAACACTGAAGCTTTCTTT,CASSPEKRPNTEAFF
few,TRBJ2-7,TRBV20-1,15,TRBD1,TGCAGTGCTAGAGATGCCGGTAGGGGGCGGGACGAGCAGTACTTC,CSARDAGRGRDEQYF
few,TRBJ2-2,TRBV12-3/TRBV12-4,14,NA,TGTGCCAGCAGACCCACAGGGATTACCGGGGAGCTGTTTTTT,CASRPTGITGELFF
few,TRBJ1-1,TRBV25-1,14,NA,TGTGCCAGCAGTGAAGCGGGGAAGAACACTGAAGCTTTCTTT,CASSEAGKNTEAFF
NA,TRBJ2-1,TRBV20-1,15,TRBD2,TGCAGTGCCACCGCCGGGACTAGCGGGAGTCATGAGCAGTTCTTC,CSATAGTSGSHEQFF
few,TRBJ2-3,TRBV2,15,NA,TGTGCCAGCAGTGATGGCTCATTAGACACAGATACGCAGTATTTT,CASSDGSLDTDTQYF
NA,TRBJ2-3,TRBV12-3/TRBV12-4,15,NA,TGTGCCAGCACCCCGGGAGTGGGGGGCACAGATACGCAGTATTTT,CASTPGVGGTDTQYF
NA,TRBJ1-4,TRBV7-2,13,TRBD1,TGTGCCAGCAGCTCGGGACAGAGCGAAAAACTGTTTTTT,CASSSGQSEKLFF
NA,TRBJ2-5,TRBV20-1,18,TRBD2,TGCAGTGCTAGCGACACTAGCGGGGCGTACCCGTACCAAGAGACCCAGTACTTC,CSASDTSGAYPYQETQYF
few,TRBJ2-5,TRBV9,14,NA,TGTGCCAGCAGCGTAGAAGGGATGCAAGAGACCCAGTACTTC,CASSVEGMQETQYF
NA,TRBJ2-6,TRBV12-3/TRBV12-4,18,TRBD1,TGTGCCAGCAGTTACCTCGGGACAGGGAAAATGGGGGCCAACGTCCTGACTTTC,CASSYLGTGKMGANVLTF
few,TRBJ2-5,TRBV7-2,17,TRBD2,TGTGCCAGCAGCTTAGTCGGAGCGGGAGGCCTCCAAGAGACCCAGTACTTC,CASSLVGAGGLQETQYF
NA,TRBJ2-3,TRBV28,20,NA,TGTGCCAGCAGCTCCCAATACCGCTGGACAGTCTTAGGGGGGACAGATACGCAGTATTTT,CASSSQYRWTVLGGTDTQYF
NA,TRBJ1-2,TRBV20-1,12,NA,TGCAGTGCTAGCCCGGTTAGCTATGGCTACACCTTC,CSASPVSYGYTF
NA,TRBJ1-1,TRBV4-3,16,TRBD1,TGCGCCAGCAGCCAAGGTTTAGGGACAGTGAACACTGAAGCTTTCTTT,CASSQGLGTVNTEAFF
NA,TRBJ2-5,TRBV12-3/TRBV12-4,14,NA,TGTGCCAGTCAAGCTAGCCAGGGGCCGGAGACCCAGTACTTC,CASQASQGPETQYF